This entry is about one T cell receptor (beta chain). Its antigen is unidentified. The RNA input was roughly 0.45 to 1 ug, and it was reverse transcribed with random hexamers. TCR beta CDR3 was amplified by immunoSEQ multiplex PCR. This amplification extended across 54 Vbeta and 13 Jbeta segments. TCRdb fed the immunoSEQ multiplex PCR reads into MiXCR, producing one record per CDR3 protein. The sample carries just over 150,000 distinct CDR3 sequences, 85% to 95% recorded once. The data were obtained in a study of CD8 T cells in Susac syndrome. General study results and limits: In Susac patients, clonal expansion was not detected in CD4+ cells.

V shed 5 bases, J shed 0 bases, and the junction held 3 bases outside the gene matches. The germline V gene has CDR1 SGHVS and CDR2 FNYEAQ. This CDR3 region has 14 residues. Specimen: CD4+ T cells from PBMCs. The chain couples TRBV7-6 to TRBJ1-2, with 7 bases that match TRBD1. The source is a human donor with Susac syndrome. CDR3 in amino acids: CASSQGGANYGYTF. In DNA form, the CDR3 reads TGTGCCAGCAGCCAGGGGGGCGCTAACTATGGCTACACCTTC.